This TCR beta chain is drawn from a study of cytomegalovirus exposure and HLA in healthy donors. Across the study: Earlier, almost 120 million unique TCR beta sequences were recovered from approximately 180 million T cells by an analysis. Study findings and constraints: Accurate prediction of most subjects' HLA-A and HLA-B alleles from TCR beta sequences was reported. Reportedly, a later analysis found an Asian-associated ancestry cluster had fewer N-insertions than the roughly 700-donor mean.

In germline, CDR1 is MNHEY, CDR2 SVGAGI. Unmatched junction bases numbered 2, after V lost 5 bases and J lost 0 bases. CDR3 length: 15 residues. In regard to this clone: Antigen specificity is unknown.

13 Jbeta primers and 60 Vbeta primers were used for the PCR. Data came from immunoSEQ multiplex PCR; TCRdb stores just in-frame clones and leaves some out. The table includes about 77,000 clones, around 78% detected once. This sequence joins TRBV6-5 and TRBJ1-5; 9 bases are a match to TRBD1. The sequenced material came from PBMCs. The receptor's source is a man between 35 and 55 years old in good health and CMV-seronegative. CDR3 sequence: CASSTDRGSNQPQHF. The CDR3 DNA follows: TGTGCCAGCAGTACGGACAGGGGTAGCAATCAGCCCCAGCATTTT.